This TCR beta chain derives from a study of tumor-infiltrating lymphocytes in primary liver carcinoma. Looking at the study overall: Tumors were stage T1-T3 N0M0, roughly 4 to 11 cm across. Findings and caveats of the study: Overlap in tumor-adjacent and tumor-blood pairs fell below that of tumor region pairs.

Production of TCR beta cDNA used 400 to 600 ng total RNA together with a constant-region primer. Investigators got TCR beta libraries out of three nested multiplex PCR rounds, done with slightly modified ARM-PCR. In the first two PCR rounds, TRBV1-TRBV30 forward primers were paired with a C-beta reverse primer, and each round lasted around 10 cycles. TCRdb re-analysed the multiplex PCR reads in MiXCR, keeping a single row per CDR3 protein. The repertoire holds about 120,000 distinct CDR3 sequences, with around 70% as singletons. The CDR3 covers 15 residues. Germline CDR1 and CDR2: MNHEY and SVGAGI. Concerning this clonotype itself: Its cognate antigen is unknown.

Scientists recovered RNA and DNA together from about 20-30 mg of unsorted bulk tissue. Surgery removed the patients' primary liver carcinoma. HBV chronically infected the treatment-naive patients. The chain recombines TRBV6-5 with TRBJ2-3, with a tentative D call TRBD1 (6 bases). Sequenced input: tumor-adjacent normal liver tissue. The source of this sequence is a woman aged 55-69 years with primary liver carcinoma and hepatitis B virus infection. The CDR3 here is CVNSYRATSTDTQYF. The CDR3 DNA follows: TGTGTCAACAGTTACAGGGCAACTAGCACAGATACGCAGTATTTT.